This record looks at one TCR beta chain sequence and its context. Germline V lookup: CDR1 SGHAT, CDR2 FQNNGV. This CDR3 is built from 19 residues. Trimming pared 5 bases from V and 0 bases from J, leaving 20 bases between. The data are from a study of human T cells and chemical hapten exposure. Study at large: Patients additionally received therapeutic doses of diphenylcyclopropenone on the scalp once a week, and this continued throughout the roughly 25-week study.

In the original analysis: There were a median of roughly 100,000 TCRs per sample, with a range from 23,224 to 690,600. TCRdb redid the calling of the RACE reads with MiXCR, one entry per CDR3 protein. What appears here as the V and J calls and clone size reflects TCRdb's work, not the paper's. The table has 360,000 or so distinct CDR3 sequences, over 6% seen once. Time point defined: patch test 2, 6 weeks after DPC sensitization. Noted treatment: therapeutic diphenylcyclopropenone sensitization with weekly scalp DPC. The clonotype comes from a woman aged 18-29 years with alopecia areata. Some clones in this sample may be carry-over from other donors' samples. This chain connects TRBV11-2 to TRBJ1-6; D gene uncertain. The sample here was whole blood, taken in connection with sensitization to the hapten diphenylcyclopropenone (DPC). The CDR3 region is CASSLGLAAASSYNSPLHF. The CDR3 DNA reads as TGTGCCAGCAGCCTCGGTTTGGCGGCAGCGAGCTCCTATAATTCACCCCTCCACTTT.